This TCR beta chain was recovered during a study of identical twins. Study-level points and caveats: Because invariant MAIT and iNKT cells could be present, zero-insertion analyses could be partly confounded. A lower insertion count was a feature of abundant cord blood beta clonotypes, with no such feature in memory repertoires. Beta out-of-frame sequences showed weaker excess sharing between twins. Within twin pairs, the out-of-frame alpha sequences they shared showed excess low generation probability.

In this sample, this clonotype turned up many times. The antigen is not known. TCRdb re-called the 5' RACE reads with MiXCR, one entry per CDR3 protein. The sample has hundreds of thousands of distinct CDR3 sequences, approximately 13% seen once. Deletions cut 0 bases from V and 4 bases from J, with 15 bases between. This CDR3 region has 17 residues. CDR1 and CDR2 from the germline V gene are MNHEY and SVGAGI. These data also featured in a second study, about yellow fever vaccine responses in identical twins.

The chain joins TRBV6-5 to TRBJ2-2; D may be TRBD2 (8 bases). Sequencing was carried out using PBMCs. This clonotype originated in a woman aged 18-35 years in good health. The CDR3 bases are TGTGCCAGCAGTTACTCGACGGGGGGGACAGCCACCGGGGAGCTGTTTTTT. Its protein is CASSYSTGGTATGELFF.